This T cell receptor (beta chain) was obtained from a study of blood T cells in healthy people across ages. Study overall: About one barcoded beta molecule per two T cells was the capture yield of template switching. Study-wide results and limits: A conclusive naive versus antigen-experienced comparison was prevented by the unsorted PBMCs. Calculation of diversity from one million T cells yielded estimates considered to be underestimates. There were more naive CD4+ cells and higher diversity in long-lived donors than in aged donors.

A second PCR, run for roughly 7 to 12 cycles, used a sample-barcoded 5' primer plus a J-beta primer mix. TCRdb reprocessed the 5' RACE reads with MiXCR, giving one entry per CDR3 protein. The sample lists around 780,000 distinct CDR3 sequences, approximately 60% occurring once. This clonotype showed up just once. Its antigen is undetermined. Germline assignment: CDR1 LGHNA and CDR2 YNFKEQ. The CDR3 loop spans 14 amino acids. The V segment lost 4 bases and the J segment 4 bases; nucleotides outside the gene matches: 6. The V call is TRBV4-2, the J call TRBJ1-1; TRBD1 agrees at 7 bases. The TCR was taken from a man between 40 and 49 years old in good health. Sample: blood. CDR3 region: CASSPRQGGTEAFF. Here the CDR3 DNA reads TGTGCCAGCAGCCCACGACAGGGAGGCACTGAAGCTTTCTTT.